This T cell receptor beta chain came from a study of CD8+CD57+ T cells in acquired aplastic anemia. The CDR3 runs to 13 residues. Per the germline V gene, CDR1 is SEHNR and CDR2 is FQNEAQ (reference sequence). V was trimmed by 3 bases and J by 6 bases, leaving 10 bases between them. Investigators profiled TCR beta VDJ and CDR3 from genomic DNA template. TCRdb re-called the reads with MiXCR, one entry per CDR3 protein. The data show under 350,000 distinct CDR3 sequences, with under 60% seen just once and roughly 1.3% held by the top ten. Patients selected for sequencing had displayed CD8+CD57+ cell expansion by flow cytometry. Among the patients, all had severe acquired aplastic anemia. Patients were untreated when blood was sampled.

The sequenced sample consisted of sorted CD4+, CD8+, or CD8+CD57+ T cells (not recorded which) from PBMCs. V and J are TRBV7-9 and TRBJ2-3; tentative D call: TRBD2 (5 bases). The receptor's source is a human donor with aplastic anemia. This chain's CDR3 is CASSFGGQDTQYF. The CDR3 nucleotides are TGTGCCAGCAGCTTCGGAGGCCAGGATACGCAGTATTTT.